The 2 T cell receptor beta chains given below trace back to one sample, sequenced in a study of cytomegalovirus exposure and HLA in healthy donors. A multiplex PCR was run with 60 Vbeta primers and 13 Jbeta primers. TCRdb's copy holds only in-frame clones and misses some; the assay was immunoSEQ multiplex PCR. The sample holds some 180,000 clones, roughly 75% seen once. Sequenced: PBMCs. The origin of the receptors is a woman aged 25 to 45 in good health and CMV-seronegative.

This chain connects TRBV6-5 to TRBJ1-2; a possible D gene is TRBD1 (6 bases). CDR1 and CDR2 from the germline V gene are MNHEY and SVGAGI. V lost 4 bases, J lost 3 bases, and 12 bases lay in between. The CDR3 sequence is 14 residues long. The CDR3 coding sequence is TGTGCCAGCAGTTCCACAGGGTATGACTATGGCTACACCTTC. Translated: CASSSTGYDYGYTF.

This chain connects TRBV2 to TRBJ1-1, with 9 bases aligning to TRBD1. The CDR3 is made up of 13 amino acids. Germline values: CDR1 SNHLY, CDR2 FYNNEI. J was trimmed by 6 bases and V by 7 bases; bases with no gene match: 6. Written as DNA, the CDR3 is TGTGCCAGCATAGGACAGGGGAGAGCTGAAGCTTTCTTT. Encoded protein: CASIGQGRAEAFF. The variable domain in full, completed from reference TRBV2 and TRBJ1-1, reads EPEVTQTPSHQVTQMGQEVILRCVPISNHLYFYWYRQILGQKVEFLVSFYNNEISEKSEIFDDQFSVERPDGSNFTLKIRSTKLEDSAMYFCASIGQGRAEAFFGQGTRLTVV.